These 21 T cell receptor beta chains share one sample of origin, sequenced in a study of T cells in Graves' hyperthyroidism and ophthalmopathy. The investigators amplified TCR beta CDR3 regions from RNA transcripts. RT-PCR in the first round (using the HTBI primer set) targeted the TCR CDR3. Each CDR3 protein gets one entry after TCRdb re-called the multiplex PCR reads with MiXCR. The sample has around 690,000 distinct CDR3 sequences; roughly 17% are singletons. Sequencing was performed on blood. The receptors stem from a man in his fifties or sixties with Graves' hyperthyroidism.

This clonotype occurred many times. The chain employs TRBV11-2 and TRBJ2-7; a weak D match, TRBD2 (7 bases). Germline lookup yields CDR1 SGHAT and CDR2 FQNNGV. This CDR3 region has 15 residues. Trimming took off 0 bases at V and 4 bases at J, with 13 bases between the two ends. DNA for the CDR3: TGTGCCAGCAGCTTAGAAGGGGGGGCATTGTACGAGCAGTACTTC. It specifies CASSLEGGALYEQYF.

CDR3 bases: TGTGCCAGTAGTGCAACAGGGGCTCACGGTCAGCCCCAGCATTTT. Protein: CASSATGAHGQPQHF. The chain uses TRBV19 and TRBJ1-5; 7 bases are shared with TRBD1. Germline V gene sequence: CDR1 LNHDA, CDR2 SQIVND (reference sequence). The CDR3 totals 15 residues. The J segment lost 6 bases and the V segment lost 5 bases, leaving 10 bases of the junction unmatched.

The J gene is TRBJ2-1, the V gene TRBV5-6; 11 bases are a match to TRBD2. The length of the CDR3 is 15 residues. Germline-derived CDR1 and CDR2 are SGHDT and YYEEEE. Trimming removed 4 bases from V and 5 bases from J; junction bases left unmatched: 5. The CDR3 DNA reads as TGTGCCAGCAGCCAGACTAGCGGGATCCACAATGAGCAGTTCTTC. Protein product: CASSQTSGIHNEQFF.

In this sample, this clonotype turned up a few times. The chain combines TRBV6-2 or TRBV6-3 with TRBJ1-1; D is possibly TRBD1 (5 bases). Germline V gene lookup returns CDR1 MNHEY and CDR2 SVGEGT. The V and J ends lost 2 bases and 6 bases respectively, with 10 bases between them. CDR3 length equals 13 residues. The CDR3: CASSYRGSPEAFF. DNA of the CDR3: TGTGCCAGCAGTTACCGGGGGAGCCCTGAAGCTTTCTTT.

The DNA of the CDR3 is TGTGCCAGCAGCCCCCGGGAAGGGGGCCCCACTGAAGCTTTCTTT. Its translation is CASSPREGGPTEAFF. The chain couples TRBV7-2 to TRBJ1-1, with TRBD1 matching over 7 bases. The germline gives CDR1 SGHTA, CDR2 FQGNSA. This CDR3 region has 15 residues. The J segment lost 4 bases and the V segment lost 5 bases, leaving 10 bases of the junction unmatched. The full variable domain, with the rest looked up from reference TRBV7-2 and TRBJ1-1, is GAGVSQSPSNKVTEKGKDVELRCDPISGHTALYWYRQSLGQGLEFLIYFQGNSAPDKSGLPSDRFSAERTGGSVSTLTIQRTQQEDSAVYLCASSPREGGPTEAFFGQGTRLTVV.

There are many counts of this clonotype. The rearrangement links TRBV28 to TRBJ2-4, with a tentative D call TRBD1 (6 bases). This CDR3 has 16 residues. Germline assignment: CDR1 MDHEN and CDR2 SYDVKM. Trimming removed 5 bases at V and 3 bases at J, with 17 bases between. The CDR3 protein is CASSPTGRGVKNIQYF. CDR3 coding DNA: TGTGCCAGCAGTCCCACAGGGAGAGGAGTCAAAAACATTCAGTACTTC.

J is TRBJ2-6 and V is TRBV30, with a weak D call TRBD1 (6 bases). V gave up 1 base and J gave up 0 bases, with 10 bases separating them. This CDR3 is 16 amino acids long. The V gene's germline CDR1 is GTSNPN and CDR2 SVGIG (reference sequence). CDR3 loop: CAWSEGHHSGANVLTF. The DNA of the CDR3 is TGTGCCTGGAGTGAGGGACACCACTCTGGGGCCAACGTCCTGACTTTC.

This chain uses TRBV19 with TRBJ2-1, with TRBD1 as a possible D gene (5 bases). CDR3 length: 15 residues. V was cut by 10 bases and J by 8 bases, with 24 bases left in between. The germline V gene encodes CDR1 LNHDA and CDR2 SQIVND (reference sequence). The chain's CDR3 is CATNSKWQGVDEQFF. The CDR3 nucleotides are TGTGCCACTAACTCAAAGTGGCAGGGTGTGGATGAGCAGTTCTTC. Combining the CDR3 with reference TRBV19 and TRBJ2-1 gives the whole variable domain DGGITQSPKYLFRKEGQNVTLSCEQNLNHDAMYWYRQDPGQGLRLIYYSQIVNDFQKGDIAEGYSVSREKKESFPLTVTSAQKNPTAFYLCATNSKWQGVDEQFFGPGTRLTVL.

At least ten counts were recorded for this clonotype. This chain uses TRBV12-3 or TRBV12-4 with TRBJ2-3; D might be TRBD1 or TRBD2, each matching 5 bases. This CDR3 has 14 amino acids. Trimming took off 5 bases at V and 1 base at J, with 10 bases between the two ends. The CDR3 sequence: CASSPGRRTDTQYF. The CDR3 coding sequence is TGTGCCAGCAGTCCGGGACGGCGCACAGATACGCAGTATTTT.

This clonotype was seen only a few times. The chain carries TRBV5-1 and TRBJ2-3, with 7 positions matching TRBD1. This CDR3 comprises 15 residues. Germline CDR1 reads SGHRS; CDR2 reads YFSETQ. With 2 bases clipped from V and 2 bases from J, the junction kept 5 bases outside the gene matches. This chain's CDR3 is CASSLADRFTDTQYF. For the CDR3, the DNA is TGCGCCAGCAGCTTAGCGGACAGGTTCACAGATACGCAGTATTTT.

CDR3 sequence (DNA): TGTGCCAGCAGACGACTAGCGGGAGGGCCTTCGTCCTACGAGCAGTACTTC. Protein: CASRRLAGGPSSYEQYF. The chain is built from TRBV6-1 and TRBJ2-7; TRBD2 matches at 14 bases. Germline V CDR1 and CDR2: MNHNS, SASEGT. V shed 6 bases and J 1 base; nucleotides not matched to a gene: 8. This CDR3 spans 17 amino acids.

This clonotype was counted many times. The chain is built from TRBV20-1 and TRBJ2-5; TRBD2 matches 7 bases. The CDR3 runs 16 residues. CDR1 is DFQATT, CDR2 SNEGSKA, per germline (reference sequence). Trimming at V came to 0 bases and at J to 4 bases, leaving 11 bases not matched to a gene. In DNA, the CDR3 is TGCAGTGCTAGAGATCTTACGAGCGGGGTCGGAGAGACCCAGTACTTC. Translation: CSARDLTSGVGETQYF.

This clonotype was seen at least ten times. This chain links TRBV2 with TRBJ2-2; D is ambiguous. Germline V CDR1 and CDR2: SNHLY, FYNNEI. The length of the CDR3 is 16 residues. V lost 7 bases and J lost 3, with 18 bases in between. CDR3 DNA sequence: TGTGCCAGCACCAGAGTATCTAATCTCGACACCGGGGAGCTGTTTTTT. It yields the protein CASTRVSNLDTGELFF.

In its sample, this clonotype was seen many times. This rearrangement joins TRBV12-3 or TRBV12-4 to TRBJ1-1; no firm D call. The CDR3 spans 13 residues. V lost 6 bases and J 0 bases, leaving 8 bases between the germline ends. The DNA for the CDR3 is TGTGCCAGCAGACGGCGATTGAACACTGAAGCTTTCTTT. It encodes CASRRRLNTEAFF.

This clonotype was picked up a small number of times. This sequence joins TRBV20-1 and TRBJ1-1; no clear D. Germline CDR1 and CDR2: DFQATT and SNEGSKA (reference sequence). The germline V and J ends were trimmed by 6 bases and 6 bases, with 20 bases remaining between them. The CDR3 is 14 residues long. Here the CDR3 reads CSALRRANFPEAFF. CDR3 bases: TGCAGTGCGCTGAGACGGGCCAACTTCCCTGAAGCTTTCTTT.

This clonotype was counted a few times. The chain joins TRBV4-1 to TRBJ2-7; maybe TRBD1 (5 bases). V lost 2 bases and J lost 2, with 13 bases in between. The V gene's germline CDR1 is MGHRA and CDR2 YSYEKL. The CDR3 is 15 residues long. CDR3 in DNA: TGCGCCAGCAGCCAAAAAAGCCCAGGGACCTACGAGCAGTACTTC. It codes for CASSQKSPGTYEQYF.

This rearrangement joins TRBV20-1 to TRBJ1-4; perhaps TRBD1 as D (5 bases). This CDR3 has 12 residues. CDR1 is DFQATT and CDR2 is SNEGSKA in the germline V gene (reference sequence). V was clipped by 3 bases and J by 7 bases, with 9 bases between them. CDR3 DNA sequence: TGCAGTGCTAGGGGGGGGGGTGAAAAACTGTTTTTT. It encodes CSARGGGEKLFF.

A remark on this clonotype: A much bigger clone sits one base away, suggesting this may be a read error. The rearrangement links TRBV24-1 to TRBJ2-5, with D maybe TRBD2 (5 bases). The CDR3 consists of 15 residues. Germline CDR1 is KGHDR and CDR2 is SFDVKD. The CDR3 nucleotides are TGTTCCACCAGTGACACCAGAGGGCACCAAGAGACCCAGTACTTC. It yields the protein CSTSDTRGHQETQYF.

This clonotype has at least ten counts. In nucleotides, the CDR3 is TGTGCCAGCAGCTTAGCGGCAGTCCGGGAGCAGCCCCAGCATTTT. The encoded protein is CASSLAAVREQPQHF. The chain has TRBV7-2 and TRBJ1-5; D unresolved. Trimming took off 0 bases at V and 7 bases at J, with 13 bases between the two ends. This CDR3 has 15 residues. Germline V gene lookup returns CDR1 SGHTA and CDR2 FQGNSA.

In its sample, this clonotype was seen many times. The chain recombines TRBV25-1 with TRBJ1-4; no clear D. The CDR3 spans 14 residues. Germline loops: CDR1 MGHDK, CDR2 SYGVNS. Trimming pared 6 bases from V and 4 bases from J, leaving 12 bases between. This CDR3 reads CASRRTEHNEKLFF. The CDR3 nucleotides read TGTGCCAGCAGACGGACGGAACATAATGAAAAACTGTTTTTT.

This chain links TRBV12-3 or TRBV12-4 with TRBJ1-1, with 7 bases aligning to TRBD1. The CDR3 is made up of 14 amino acids. Trimming at V came to 5 bases and at J to 13 bases, leaving 16 bases not matched to a gene. Here the CDR3 DNA reads TGTGCCAGCAGTCTCCGACAGGGATCAAGTCTAAGTTTCTTT. This sequence encodes CASSLRQGSSLSFF.